This TCR beta chain emerged from a study of identical twins. One entry per CDR3 protein results from TCRdb running MiXCR on the 5' RACE reads. The sample includes about 1.7 million distinct CDR3 sequences, less than 40% of them seen just once. CDR3 length: 17 amino acids. V trimming: 1 base; J trimming: 1 base; junction bases outside the gene matches: 5. Germline V gene data show CDR1 as LGHNA and CDR2 as YNFKEQ. The sample consisted of cord blood. The receptor comes from a newborn girl in good health. The chain recombines TRBV4-2 with TRBJ2-2, with TRBD2 identical over 8 bases. The CDR3 DNA sequence: TGTGCCAGCAGCCAAGGCGGGGGGAGAGGGAACACCGGGGAGCTGTTTTTT. Its translation: CASSQGGGRGNTGELFF.